What follows are 31 T cell receptor beta chains derived from one specimen sequenced in a study of cytomegalovirus exposure and HLA in healthy donors. Amplification used 60 Vbeta primers and 13 Jbeta primers. Only in-frame clones appear in the TCRdb table, and some are missing; sequencing was by immunoSEQ multiplex PCR. The sample lists around 140,000 clones; 82% were seen once. Sequences were obtained from PBMCs. These receptors were taken from a male donor in good health and CMV-seronegative.

V is TRBV6-1 and J is TRBJ2-7; D might be TRBD2 (6 bases). Germline V CDR1 and CDR2: MNHNS, SASEGT. The CDR3 totals 15 residues. The ends were cut back, 1 base at V and 2 bases at J, with 12 bases in the middle. CDR3 DNA sequence: TGTGCCAGCAGTGAAGGACTAGTACGTGCCTACGAGCAGTACTTC. It encodes CASSEGLVRAYEQYF.

CDR3 loop: CASSSLASEQYF. In nucleotides, the CDR3 is TGTGCCAGCAGCTCCCTAGCATCCGAGCAGTACTTC. The rearrangement links TRBV7-9 to TRBJ2-7, with a weak D call TRBD2 (5 bases). In germline, CDR1 is SEHNR, CDR2 FQNEAQ (reference sequence). The CDR3 contains 12 residues. Trimming took off 4 bases at V and 6 bases at J, with 10 bases between the two ends.

The chain employs TRBV9 and TRBJ2-5; 10 bases map to TRBD2. V gave up 0 bases and J gave up 5 bases; unmatched junction bases: 4. In germline, CDR1 is SGDLS, CDR2 YYNGEE. The CDR3 sequence is 15 residues long. CDR3 nucleotide sequence: TGTGCCAGCAGCGTAGGAGCGGGAGGGCCCGAGACCCAGTACTTC. Residues: CASSVGAGGPETQYF.

This clone occurred once. V gene TRBV5-1 combines with J gene TRBJ2-2; no firm D call. The CDR3 length is 13 residues. The germline CDR1 and CDR2 sequences are SGHRS and YFSETQ. V was trimmed by 2 bases and J by 2 bases, leaving 4 bases between them. CDR3 nucleotides: TGCGCCAGCAGCTTCCCAAACACCGGGGAGCTGTTTTTT. Amino acid sequence: CASSFPNTGELFF. Drawing the rest from reference TRBV5-1 and TRBJ2-2, the complete variable domain is KAGVTQTPRYLIKTRGQQVTLSCSPISGHRSVSWYQQTPGQGLQFLFEYFSETQRNKGNFPGRFSGRQFSNSRSEMNVSTLELGDSALYLCASSFPNTGELFFGEGSRLTVL.

This clone was detected only once. The J gene is TRBJ2-7, the V gene TRBV6-1; TRBD2 aligns across 10 bases. V shed 1 base, J shed 4 bases, and the junction held 4 bases outside the gene matches. Germline assignment: CDR1 MNHNS and CDR2 SASEGT. The CDR3 extends over 15 amino acids. This CDR3 reads CASSEEAGGPYEQYF. CDR3 nucleotides: TGTGCCAGCAGTGAAGAAGCGGGAGGGCCTTACGAGCAGTACTTC.

V and J are TRBV29-1 and TRBJ2-5, with a weak D call TRBD2 (5 bases). This CDR3 is built from 12 residues. Trimming cost V 2 bases and J 5 bases, with 9 bases left between them. Germline V lookup: CDR1 SQVTM, CDR2 ANQGSEA. CDR3 sequence (DNA): TGCAGCGTTGAATCCCGGGGTGAGACCCAGTACTTC. Translating gives CSVESRGETQYF.

The chain couples TRBV4-1 to TRBJ2-7, with no clear D. The CDR3 runs to 14 residues. The V gene's germline CDR1 is MGHRA and CDR2 YSYEKL. Trimming cost V 2 bases and J 5 bases, with 13 bases left between them. This CDR3 reads CASSQQSSNDEQYF. CDR3 sequence (DNA): TGCGCCAGCAGCCAACAATCTAGTAACGACGAGCAGTACTTC.

This sequence joins TRBV2 and TRBJ1-4; TRBD1 is a possible D gene (6 bases). Germline CDR1 and CDR2: SNHLY and FYNNEI. V shed 4 bases and J shed 3 bases, with 15 bases lying between them. CDR3 size: 16 residues. This CDR3 is CASSATGEGANEKLFF. The DNA for the CDR3 is TGTGCCAGCAGTGCTACGGGGGAGGGGGCTAATGAAAAACTGTTTTTT.

This chain uses TRBV2 with TRBJ2-5; TRBD2 is a possible D gene (6 bases). The assigned J gene may be wrong: the sequence end matches TRBJ2-7 better. The CDR3 runs to 12 residues. Germline CDR1 is SNHLY and CDR2 is FYNNEI. The CDR3 DNA follows: TGTGCCAGCAAGGAGGGACCCTACGAGCAGTACTTC. Amino acid sequence: CASKEGPYEQYF.

The J gene is TRBJ2-7, the V gene TRBV7-8; D is perhaps TRBD1 (6 bases). V was shortened by 1 base and J by 0 bases, with 13 bases between the two germline ends. Germline V gives CDR1 SGHVS, CDR2 FQNEAQ. The CDR3 length is 16 residues. The CDR3 loop reads CASSLGGQGISYEQYF. CDR3 nucleotide sequence: TGTGCCAGCAGCTTAGGGGGTCAGGGGATCTCCTACGAGCAGTACTTC.

This clone was counted between two and nine times. The chain couples TRBV14 to TRBJ2-5, with TRBD1 as a possible D gene (5 bases). Germline values: CDR1 SGHDN, CDR2 FVKESK. Trimming cost V 1 base and J 3 bases, with 30 bases left between them. This CDR3 contains 21 residues. The CDR3 is CASSQGGGPQPLRTSEETQYF. The CDR3 coding sequence is TGTGCCAGCAGCCAAGGAGGTGGGCCCCAACCCCTCCGGACATCAGAAGAGACCCAGTACTTC.

This chain uses TRBV11-2 with TRBJ1-1, with unresolved D. V shed 3 bases and J shed 5 bases, with 13 bases lying between them. CDR1 SGHAT and CDR2 FQNNGV come from the germline V gene. This CDR3 has 14 amino acids. The CDR3 region has the DNA TGTGCCAGCAGCTTGTCGCGGGGAGGAACTGAAGCTTTCTTT. Its protein is CASSLSRGGTEAFF. Supplemented by reference TRBV11-2 and TRBJ1-1, the full variable domain reads EAGVAQSPRYKIIEKRQSVAFWCNPISGHATLYWYQQILGQGPKLLIQFQNNGVVDDSQLPKDRFSAERLKGVDSTLKIQPAKLEDSAVYLCASSLSRGGTEAFFGQGTRLTVV.

The CDR3, as DNA: TGTGCCAGCAACCTCGGGAGGGCACTCCGGGGGGAGACCCAGTACTTC. Protein: CASNLGRALRGETQYF. V usage is TRBV6-6 and J usage is TRBJ2-5, with 8 bases lining up with TRBD2. The J segment lost 5 bases and the V segment lost 7 bases, leaving 15 bases of the junction unmatched. Germline V gene data show CDR1 as MNHNY and CDR2 as SVGAGI (reference sequence). The CDR3 has 16 residues.

The chain combines TRBV5-6 with TRBJ1-2; D unresolved. Germline CDR1 SGHDT, CDR2 YYEEEE. V shed 3 bases and J shed 8 bases, with 8 bases lying between them. The CDR3 is 11 residues long. The chain's CDR3 is CASSSGYGYTF. The DNA for the CDR3 is TGTGCCAGCAGCTCAGGCTACGGCTACACCTTC.

The V gene is TRBV13, the J gene TRBJ1-3; the D gene is possibly TRBD1 (6 bases). The CDR3 has 15 amino acids. Trimming took 4 bases from V and 2 from J, leaving 12 bases between them. The germline CDR1 and CDR2 sequences are PRHDT and FYEKMQ (reference sequence). This CDR3 reads CASSYLQGPGNTIYF. The DNA for the CDR3 is TGTGCCAGCAGCTACCTACAGGGTCCTGGAAACACCATATATTTT.

Of note for this clone: One end of the junction varies from germline; a read error may be responsible. The CDR3 loop is CASSFDSGSAGTQYF. CDR3 nucleotides: TGTGCTAGCAGCTTTGATAGCGGGAGTGCTGGGACCCAGTACTTC. The chain uses TRBV7-7 and TRBJ2-5, with 9 bases identical to TRBD2. The germline CDR1 and CDR2 sequences are SSHAT and FNYEAQ (reference sequence). This CDR3 contains 15 residues.

V is TRBV11-2 and J is TRBJ2-3, with TRBD1 matching over 9 bases. The CDR3 length is 14 residues. The germline V gene has CDR1 SGHAT and CDR2 FQNNGV. The V gene end was trimmed by 3 bases and the J gene end by 5 bases; junction bases not matched to a gene: 3. In DNA form, the CDR3 reads TGTGCCAGCAGCTTGAACAGGGGGCAAGATACGCAGTATTTT. Amino acids: CASSLNRGQDTQYF. Based on the CDR3 plus reference TRBV11-2 and TRBJ2-3, the full variable domain is EAGVAQSPRYKIIEKRQSVAFWCNPISGHATLYWYQQILGQGPKLLIQFQNNGVVDDSQLPKDRFSAERLKGVDSTLKIQPAKLEDSAVYLCASSLNRGQDTQYFGPGTRLTVL.

The rearrangement links TRBV6-1 to TRBJ1-5; 8 bases agree with TRBD1. V lost 3 bases and J lost 5; bases outside the gene matches: 3. CDR1 is MNHNS, CDR2 SASEGT, per germline. The CDR3 sequence is 14 residues long. The chain's CDR3 is CASSDYRGDQPQHF. CDR3 DNA: TGTGCCAGCAGTGACTACAGGGGGGATCAGCCCCAGCATTTT.

The rearrangement links TRBV30 to TRBJ2-5, with TRBD2 as a possible D gene (6 bases). The better agreement between TRBJ2-7 and the DNA end casts doubt on the J call. This CDR3 is built from 14 residues. Germline V gives CDR1 GTSNPN, CDR2 SVGIG (reference sequence). The CDR3 here is CAWMGLSGTYEQYF. The CDR3 DNA is TGTGCCTGGATGGGACTTAGCGGAACCTACGAGCAGTACTTC.

The chain has TRBV4-3 and TRBJ2-1, with a tentative D call TRBD2 (6 bases). From germline, CDR1 is LGHNA and CDR2 YSLEER. The CDR3 has 15 residues. V lost 0 bases, J lost 8 bases, and 14 bases lay in between. The CDR3 DNA reads TGCGCCAGCAGCCAAGATCGGGGGTTCGGGGATGAGCAGTTCTTC. It translates to CASSQDRGFGDEQFF.

The V call is TRBV6-5, the J call TRBJ1-2; 7 bases are a match to TRBD1. The germline CDR1 and CDR2 sequences are MNHEY and SVGAGI. The CDR3 is made up of 13 amino acids. The J segment lost 3 bases and the V segment lost 5 bases, leaving 3 bases of the junction unmatched. CDR3 region: CASSRQGDYGYTF. CDR3 in DNA: TGTGCCAGCAGTCGACAGGGCGACTATGGCTACACCTTC.

The gene calls are TRBV7-9 and TRBJ2-5; 8 nucleotides agree with TRBD1. There are 12 residues in the CDR3. V shed 5 bases, J shed 4 bases, and the junction held 0 bases outside the gene matches. Germline lookup yields CDR1 SEHNR and CDR2 FQNEAQ (reference sequence). The CDR3 region is CASSGTGETQYF. The DNA for the CDR3 is TGTGCCAGCAGCGGGACAGGAGAGACCCAGTACTTC.

The chain is built from TRBV18 and TRBJ2-7, with D perhaps TRBD2 (5 bases). This CDR3 has 14 amino acids. In germline, CDR1 is KGHSH, CDR2 LQKENI. The V gene lost 3 bases and the J gene lost 9 bases, with 18 bases spanning the gap. CDR3 nucleotides: TGTGCCAGCTCACCGGAACCGGGAACCTCCGGGCAGTACTTC. As protein: CASSPEPGTSGQYF.

J is TRBJ2-5 and V is TRBV9; tentatively, D is TRBD2 (6 bases). Deletions cut 4 bases from V and 5 bases from J, with 12 bases between. Germline-derived CDR1 and CDR2 are SGDLS and YYNGEE. The CDR3 is 13 amino acids. The CDR3 here is CASSRDGGETQYF. CDR3 coding DNA: TGTGCCAGCAGCCGGGACGGAGGGGAGACCCAGTACTTC.

The V and J genes are TRBV28 and TRBJ1-1; TRBD1 matches at 11 bases. Germline trimming cut 5 bases from V and 7 bases from J; bases unmatched to any gene: 9. The CDR3 has 15 residues. Germline V gene data show CDR1 as MDHEN and CDR2 as SYDVKM. The CDR3 region has the DNA TGTGCCAGCAGTCCGACGGACAGGGGGCTCGGTGAAGCTTTCTTT. Translated, it gives CASSPTDRGLGEAFF.

V gene TRBV9 combines with J gene TRBJ2-1; D ambiguous. The CDR3 extends over 17 amino acids. In germline, CDR1 is SGDLS, CDR2 YYNGEE. Trimming pared 0 bases from V and 4 bases from J, leaving 17 bases between. CDR3 nucleotide sequence: TGTGCCAGCAGCGTAGGAGTCCTGTACTTCGATTACAATGAGCAGTTCTTC. Its translation is CASSVGVLYFDYNEQFF.

V gene TRBV4-3 combines with J gene TRBJ2-1; TRBD2 matches at 9 bases. CDR1 and CDR2 (germline): LGHNA, YSLEER. This CDR3 is 14 amino acids long. Germline trimming cut 4 bases from V and 7 bases from J; bases unmatched to any gene: 5. DNA of the CDR3: TGCGCCAGCAGCCCCGGGACTAGCCTTAATGAGCAGTTCTTC. Its protein product is CASSPGTSLNEQFF.

The chain recombines TRBV28 with TRBJ2-7; D is perhaps TRBD2 (7 bases). Per the germline V gene, CDR1 is MDHEN and CDR2 is SYDVKM. V dropped 6 bases and J dropped 6 bases, with 21 bases sitting between them. This CDR3 comprises 15 residues. CDR3 loop: CASSGGGREGFEQYF. For the CDR3, the DNA is TGTGCCAGCAGCGGAGGGGGGAGGGAAGGGTTCGAGCAGTACTTC.

This chain links TRBV7-8 with TRBJ2-7; maybe TRBD1 (6 bases). V shed 5 bases and J shed 2 bases, with 16 bases lying between them. This CDR3 has 15 amino acids. The germline CDR1 and CDR2 sequences are SGHVS and FQNEAQ. In DNA, the CDR3 is TGTGCCAGCAGCAAGTTCCAGGGGCCAACCTACGAGCAGTACTTC. It yields the protein CASSKFQGPTYEQYF. Looking up the rest from reference TRBV7-8 and TRBJ2-7 gives the full variable domain: GAGVSQSPRYKVAKRGQDVALRCDPISGHVSLFWYQQALGQGPEFLTYFQNEAQLDKSGLPSDRFFAERPEGSVSTLKIQRTQQEDSAVYLCASSKFQGPTYEQYFGPGTRLTVT.

The CDR3 bases are TGTGCCAGCAGAGGGAGGAGAACAGATACGCAGTATTTT. This codes for CASRGRRTDTQYF. This chain links TRBV28 with TRBJ2-3; the D gene is possibly TRBD2 (6 bases). Germline loops: CDR1 MDHEN, CDR2 SYDVKM. Trimming shortened V by 6 bases and J by 3 bases, and 10 bases separated the two germline ends. There are 13 residues in the CDR3.

This clone was detected once. J is TRBJ1-1 and V is TRBV10-3; TRBD1 agrees at 8 bases. Germline V CDR1 and CDR2: ENHRY, SYGVKD. Trimming cost V 6 bases and J 5 bases; bases outside gene matches: 5. The CDR3 is 13 amino acids. CDR3 DNA sequence: TGTGCCATCAGCGGACAGGGAGGTACTGAAGCTTTCTTT. Translated, it gives CAISGQGGTEAFF.